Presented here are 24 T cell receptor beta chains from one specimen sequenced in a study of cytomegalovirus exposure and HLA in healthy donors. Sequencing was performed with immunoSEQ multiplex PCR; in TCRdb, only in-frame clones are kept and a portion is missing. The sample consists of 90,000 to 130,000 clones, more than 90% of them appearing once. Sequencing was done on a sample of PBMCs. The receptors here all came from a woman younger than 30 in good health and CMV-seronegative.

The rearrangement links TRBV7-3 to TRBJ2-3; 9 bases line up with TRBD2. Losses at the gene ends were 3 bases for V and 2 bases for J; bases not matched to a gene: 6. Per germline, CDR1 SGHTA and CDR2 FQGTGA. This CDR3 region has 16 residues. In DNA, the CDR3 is TGTGCCAGCAGCTTCGGAGCGGGGGGACCCACAGATACGCAGTATTTT. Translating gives CASSFGAGGPTDTQYF.

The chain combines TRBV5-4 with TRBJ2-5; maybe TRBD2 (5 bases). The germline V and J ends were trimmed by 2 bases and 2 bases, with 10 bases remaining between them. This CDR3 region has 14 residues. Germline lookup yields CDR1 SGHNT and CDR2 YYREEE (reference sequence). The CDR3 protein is CASSFRAEQETQYF. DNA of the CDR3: TGTGCCAGCAGCTTCCGAGCGGAACAAGAGACCCAGTACTTC.

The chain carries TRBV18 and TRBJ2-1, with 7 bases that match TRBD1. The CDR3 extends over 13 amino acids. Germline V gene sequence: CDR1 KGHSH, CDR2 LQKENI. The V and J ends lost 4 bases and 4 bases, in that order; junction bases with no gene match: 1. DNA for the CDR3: TGTGCCAGCTCACGGACAGGTTACAATGAGCAGTTCTTC. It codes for CASSRTGYNEQFF.

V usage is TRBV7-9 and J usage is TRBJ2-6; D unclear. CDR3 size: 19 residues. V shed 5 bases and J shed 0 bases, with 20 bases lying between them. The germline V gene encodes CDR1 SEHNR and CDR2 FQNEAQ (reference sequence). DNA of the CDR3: TGTGCCAGCAGCCCCTACCTTAGGCCGTCGGGCTCTGGGGCCAACGTCCTGACTTTC. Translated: CASSPYLRPSGSGANVLTF.

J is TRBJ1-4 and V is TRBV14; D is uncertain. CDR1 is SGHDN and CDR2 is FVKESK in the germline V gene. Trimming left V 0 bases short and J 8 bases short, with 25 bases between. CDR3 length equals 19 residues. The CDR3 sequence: CASSQEMLGRYDKPEKLFF. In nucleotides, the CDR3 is TGTGCCAGCAGCCAAGAAATGCTGGGGAGGTACGATAAACCAGAAAAACTGTTTTTT. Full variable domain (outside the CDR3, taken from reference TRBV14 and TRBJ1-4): EAGVTQFPSHSVIEKGQTVTLRCDPISGHDNLYWYRRVMGKEIKFLLHFVKESKQDESGMPNNRFLAERTGGTYSTLKVQPAELEDSGVYFCASSQEMLGRYDKPEKLFFGSGTQLSVL.

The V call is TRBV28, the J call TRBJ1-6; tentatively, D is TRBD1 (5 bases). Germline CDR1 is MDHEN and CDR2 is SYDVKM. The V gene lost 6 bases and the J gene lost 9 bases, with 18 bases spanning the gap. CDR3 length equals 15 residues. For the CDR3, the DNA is TGTGCCAGCAGCCCCGGAGACAGAACCCCTTCACCCCTCCACTTT. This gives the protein CASSPGDRTPSPLHF.

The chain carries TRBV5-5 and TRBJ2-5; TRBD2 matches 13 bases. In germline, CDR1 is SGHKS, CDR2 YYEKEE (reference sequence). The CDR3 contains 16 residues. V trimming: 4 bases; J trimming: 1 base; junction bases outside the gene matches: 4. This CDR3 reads CASSRGLAGFQETQYF. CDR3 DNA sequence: TGTGCCAGCAGCAGGGGACTAGCGGGGTTCCAAGAGACCCAGTACTTC.

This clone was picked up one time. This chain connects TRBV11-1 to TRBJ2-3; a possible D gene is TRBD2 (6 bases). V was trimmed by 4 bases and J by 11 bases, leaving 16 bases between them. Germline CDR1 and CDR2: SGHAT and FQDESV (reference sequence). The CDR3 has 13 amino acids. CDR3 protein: CASSSRREVGQYF. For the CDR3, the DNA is TGTGCCAGCAGCTCGCGGCGGGAAGTTGGGCAGTATTTT.

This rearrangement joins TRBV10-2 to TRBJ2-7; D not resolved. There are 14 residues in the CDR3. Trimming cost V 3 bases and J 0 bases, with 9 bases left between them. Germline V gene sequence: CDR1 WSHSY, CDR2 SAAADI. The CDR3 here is CASSDVGFSYEQYF. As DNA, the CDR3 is TGCGCCAGCAGTGATGTGGGCTTCTCCTACGAGCAGTACTTC.

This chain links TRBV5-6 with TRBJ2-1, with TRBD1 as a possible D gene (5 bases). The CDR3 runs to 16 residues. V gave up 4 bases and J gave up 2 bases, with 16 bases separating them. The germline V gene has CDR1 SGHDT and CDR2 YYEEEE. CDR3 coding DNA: TGTGCCAGCAGCATTGGGTCCAGACAGCCCTACAATGAGCAGTTCTTC. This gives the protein CASSIGSRQPYNEQFF.

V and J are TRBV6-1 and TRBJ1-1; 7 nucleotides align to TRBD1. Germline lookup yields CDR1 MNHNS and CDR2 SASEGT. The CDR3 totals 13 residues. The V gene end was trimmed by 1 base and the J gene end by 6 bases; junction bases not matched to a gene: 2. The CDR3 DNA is TGTGCCAGCAGTGAAGACAGGGGTGCTGAAGCTTTCTTT. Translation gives CASSEDRGAEAFF.

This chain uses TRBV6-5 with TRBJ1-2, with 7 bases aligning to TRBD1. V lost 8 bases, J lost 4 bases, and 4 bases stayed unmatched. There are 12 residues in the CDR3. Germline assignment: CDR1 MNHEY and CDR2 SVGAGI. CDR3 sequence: CASVDRSYGYTF. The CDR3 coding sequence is TGTGCCAGCGTGGACAGGAGCTATGGCTACACCTTC.

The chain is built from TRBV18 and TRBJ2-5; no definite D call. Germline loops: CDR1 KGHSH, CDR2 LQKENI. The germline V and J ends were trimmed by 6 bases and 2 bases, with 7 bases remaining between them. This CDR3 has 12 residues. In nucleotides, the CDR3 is TGTGCCAGCTCGCCGCAGCAAGAGACCCAGTACTTC. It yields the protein CASSPQQETQYF.

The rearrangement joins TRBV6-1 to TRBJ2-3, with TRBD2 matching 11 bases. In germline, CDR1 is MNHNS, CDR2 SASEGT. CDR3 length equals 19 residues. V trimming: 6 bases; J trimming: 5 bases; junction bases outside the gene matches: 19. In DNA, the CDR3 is TGTGCCAGCAGAGAATCTAGCGGGGGGCTTCGTAGGGGGAGAGATACGCAGTATTTT. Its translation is CASRESSGGLRRGRDTQYF.

The CDR3: CASSLITGNTIYF. CDR3 coding DNA: TGTGCCAGCAGCTTAATTACAGGGAACACCATATATTTT. The J gene is TRBJ1-3, the V gene TRBV11-2; D is perhaps TRBD1 (6 bases). V gave up 2 bases and J gave up 7 bases, with 9 bases separating them. This CDR3 region has 13 residues. Germline lookup yields CDR1 SGHAT and CDR2 FQNNGV. Looking up the rest from reference TRBV11-2 and TRBJ1-3 gives the full variable domain: EAGVAQSPRYKIIEKRQSVAFWCNPISGHATLYWYQQILGQGPKLLIQFQNNGVVDDSQLPKDRFSAERLKGVDSTLKIQPAKLEDSAVYLCASSLITGNTIYFGEGSWLTVV.

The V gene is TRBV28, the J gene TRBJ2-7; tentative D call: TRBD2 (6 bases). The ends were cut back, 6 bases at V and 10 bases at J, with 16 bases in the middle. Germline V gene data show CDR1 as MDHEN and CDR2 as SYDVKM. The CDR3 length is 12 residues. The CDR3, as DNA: TGTGCCAGCAGCAGCGGGCCCGCGGAACAGTACTTC. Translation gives CASSSGPAEQYF.

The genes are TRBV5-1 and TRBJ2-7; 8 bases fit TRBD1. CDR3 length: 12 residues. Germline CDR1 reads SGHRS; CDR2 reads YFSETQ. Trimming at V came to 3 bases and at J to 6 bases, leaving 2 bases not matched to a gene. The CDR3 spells CASSSRGREQYF. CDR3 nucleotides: TGCGCCAGCAGCTCCAGGGGGCGCGAGCAGTACTTC.

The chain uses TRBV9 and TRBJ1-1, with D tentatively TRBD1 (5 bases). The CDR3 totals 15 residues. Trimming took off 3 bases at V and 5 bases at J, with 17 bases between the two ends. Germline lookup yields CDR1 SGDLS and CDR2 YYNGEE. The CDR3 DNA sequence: TGTGCCAGCAGCGCAAGGGGACTACAGAGGACTGAAGCTTTCTTT. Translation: CASSARGLQRTEAFF.

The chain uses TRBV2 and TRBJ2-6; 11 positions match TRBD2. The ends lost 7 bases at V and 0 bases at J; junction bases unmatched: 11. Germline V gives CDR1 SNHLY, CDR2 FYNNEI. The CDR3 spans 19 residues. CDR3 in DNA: TGTGCCAGCATCCAACCGGGACTAGCGGCGACCTCTGGGGCCAACGTCCTGACTTTC. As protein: CASIQPGLAATSGANVLTF.

The CDR3 region is CASSYSGGQGVYEQYF. Written as DNA, the CDR3 is TGTGCCAGCAGTTACTCCGGGGGACAGGGAGTCTACGAGCAGTACTTC. The genes are TRBV6-5 and TRBJ2-7; 9 bases agree with TRBD1. The junction had 6 bases not matched to a gene; V was cut back by 0 bases and J by 3 bases. CDR3 length: 16 residues. In germline, CDR1 is MNHEY, CDR2 SVGAGI.

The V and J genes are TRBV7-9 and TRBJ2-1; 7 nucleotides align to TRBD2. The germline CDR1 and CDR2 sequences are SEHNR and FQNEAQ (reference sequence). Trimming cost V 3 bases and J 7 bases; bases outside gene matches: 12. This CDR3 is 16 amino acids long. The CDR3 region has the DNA TGTGCCAGCAGCTTCTTGCGGGGGACGGGTGGGAATGAGCAGTTCTTC. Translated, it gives CASSFLRGTGGNEQFF.

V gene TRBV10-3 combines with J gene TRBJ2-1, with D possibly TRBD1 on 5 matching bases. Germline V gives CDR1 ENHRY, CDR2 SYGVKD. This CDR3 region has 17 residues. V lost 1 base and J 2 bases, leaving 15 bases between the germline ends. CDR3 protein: CAISEFSQGEPYNEQFF. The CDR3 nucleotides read TGTGCCATCAGTGAGTTCTCCCAGGGTGAACCCTACAATGAGCAGTTCTTC.

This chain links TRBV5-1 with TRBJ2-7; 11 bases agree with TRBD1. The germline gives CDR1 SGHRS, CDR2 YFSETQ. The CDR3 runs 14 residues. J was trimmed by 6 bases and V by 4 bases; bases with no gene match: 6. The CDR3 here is CASSRTGGRGEQYF. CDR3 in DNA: TGCGCCAGCAGCCGGACAGGGGGCAGGGGCGAGCAGTACTTC.

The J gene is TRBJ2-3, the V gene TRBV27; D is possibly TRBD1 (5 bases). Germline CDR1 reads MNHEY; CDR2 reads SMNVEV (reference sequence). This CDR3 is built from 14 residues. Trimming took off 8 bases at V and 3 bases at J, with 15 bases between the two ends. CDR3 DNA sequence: TGTGCCAGCGGACCGCAGGGTGGTACAGATACGCAGTATTTT. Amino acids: CASGPQGGTDTQYF.